Below, 16 T cell receptor delta chains from the same sample are listed, as sequenced in a study of γδ T cells in repeated Plasmodium falciparum infection. TCRdb re-identified clones in the multiplex PCR reads via CATT. The data show around 86,000 delta-chain clones, over 1.3% seen once. Bulk repertoires came from Vgamma9/Vdelta2+ or Vdelta2-negative gammadelta T cells flow-sorted from PBMC. Sequences were obtained from gamma-delta T cells from blood. These TCRs come from a pool of human donors (malaria-infected and uninfected, not separated).

The table lists this clone with a few counts. The protein TCRdb gives is from a much larger clone and does not agree with this DNA's translation at residue 5, likely a read error; the protein shown here comes from the DNA. The chain carries TRDV2 and TRDJ1; D is perhaps TRDD2 or TRDD3 (6 bases each). The J gene comes from matching the DNA to germline here; TCRdb lacks it. V was clipped by 3 bases and J by 0 bases, with 31 bases between them. CDR1 and CDR2 from the germline V gene are GEAIGNYY and EKD. The length of the CDR3 is 21 residues. CDR3 DNA sequence: TGTGCCTGTGACTTCCCTTCCCTCCCCCTGGGGATGGGGAGGTACACCGATAAACTCATCTTT. Amino acid sequence: CACDFPSLPLGMGRYTDKLIF.

This clone was seen a handful of times. It may be a read error: a sequence one base away is much more abundant. Other DNA sequences in this specimen translate into the identical CDR3. The chain couples TRDV1 to TRDJ1; D tentatively fits TRDD2 or TRDD3 (5 bases each). This CDR3 spans 14 amino acids. CDR1 is TSWWSYY, CDR2 QGS, per germline. As DNA, the CDR3 is TGTGCCCTTGGGGAACCAGTTCCTCGCGATAAACTCATCTTT. Translated: CALGEPVPRDKLIF.

This clone was detected only a few times. This sequence joins TRDV1 and TRDJ1; D may be TRDD2 (5 bases). TCRdb carries no J gene annotation; the J gene was assigned here by matching the DNA with germline. Deletions cut 7 bases from V and 4 bases from J, with 19 bases between. Germline V lookup: CDR1 TSWWSYY, CDR2 QGS. This CDR3 is built from 15 residues. This CDR3 is CALVGPTRADDKLIF. In nucleotides, the CDR3 is TGTGCTCTTGTAGGCCCTACAAGGGCGGACGATAAACTCATCTTT.

Comments on this clone: A far larger clone is off by one base, so a read error is likely. The same CDR3 also results from other DNA sequences found in this sample. This chain uses TRDV1 with TRDJ1; TRDD3 matches 7 bases. The CDR3 runs to 18 residues. The germline V gene has CDR1 TSWWSYY and CDR2 QGS. The CDR3 DNA is TGCGCTCTTGGGGAACTTCCGGTGGGGGACGACTACACCGATAAACTCATCTTT. Translating gives CALGELPVGDDYTDKLIF.

This clone has more than one count but fewer than ten. TCRdb shows a much larger clone's protein in place of this DNA's translation, and the two differ at residue 17, likely through a read error; the protein shown is translated from the DNA. No J gene was named, though the V gene is TRDV1; the D segment call TRDD3 is taken from the table without a DNA check. The CDR3 spans 18 residues. In germline, CDR1 is TSWWSYY, CDR2 QGS. DNA for the CDR3: TGTGCTCTTGGGGAACTAGTTCCCTGGGAGCCGTACACCGATAAACTCACCTTT. It encodes CALGELVPWEPYTDKLTF.

As concerns this clone: The protein in TCRdb stems from a much larger clone and differs at residue 15 from this DNA's translation, likely a read error; here the protein is translated from the DNA. This rearrangement joins TRDV2 to TRDJ2; the D gene is possibly TRDD3 (5 bases). The DNA end is a closer match to TRDJ1, so the J assignment may be wrong. The CDR3 has 16 residues. Per the germline V gene, CDR1 is GEAIGNYY and CDR2 is EKD. The CDR3 DNA reads TGTGCCTGTGACATAATTGGGGTGGGAGAGACAGCACAACTCATCTTT. This translates into CACDIIGVGETAQLIF.

This clone was detected many times. The TCRdb protein, from a much larger clone, departs from this DNA's translation at residue 4, likely by read error; the protein shown derives from the DNA. V and J are TRDV2 and TRDJ1; 9 bases line up with TRDD3. CDR3 length: 17 amino acids. In germline, CDR1 is GEAIGNYY, CDR2 EKD. V lost 3 bases and J lost 0; bases outside the gene matches: 10. The CDR3 loop is CACDYLGDQGYTDKLIF. The CDR3 coding sequence is TGTGCCTGTGACTATCTGGGGGATCAAGGGTACACCGATAAACTCATCTTT.

This clone has only a few counts. This DNA translates differently at residue 6 from the TCRdb protein, which is that of a much larger clone; a read error is likely, and the protein shown is the DNA's own translation. The rearrangement uses TRDV2 and TRDJ1, with unresolved D. In the absence of a J gene in TCRdb, the DNA was matched to germline to assign it here. The CDR3 runs to 16 residues. V lost 0 bases, J lost 1 base, and 14 bases lay in between. Germline V lookup: CDR1 GEAIGNYY, CDR2 EKD. The CDR3 region has the DNA TGTGCCTGTGACACCGTTCTGCGGGAGATCACCGATAAACTCATCTTT. It yields the protein CACDTVLREITDKLIF.

This clone was seen many times. This DNA translates differently at residue 14 from the TCRdb protein, which is that of a much larger clone; a read error is likely, and the protein shown is the DNA's own translation. This chain joins TRDV1 and TRDJ1; TRDD3 agrees at 9 bases. Since TCRdb gives no J gene, matching the DNA to germline was used here to assign it. V lost 0 bases, J lost 3 bases, and 14 bases stayed unmatched. This CDR3 has 19 residues. Germline loops: CDR1 TSWWSYY, CDR2 QGS. Here the CDR3 reads CALGELAPNWGTYADKLIF. Written as DNA, the CDR3 is TGTGCTCTTGGGGAACTAGCTCCTAACTGGGGGACGTACGCCGATAAACTCATCTTT.

Comments on this clone: TCRdb records a much larger clone's protein for this DNA, with a difference at residue 8 that likely arises from a read error; the protein given is the translation of the DNA. CDR3 sequence reads: CALGGLRVSTLTLTAQLFF. In nucleotides, the CDR3 is TGTGCTCTTGGGGGGCTACGAGTCAGCACCCTAACCCTGACAGCACAACTCTTCTTT. This chain joins TRDV1 and TRDJ2; the D is unclear. The CDR3 consists of 19 residues. Germline V gene data show CDR1 as TSWWSYY and CDR2 as QGS. V gave up 4 bases and J gave up 3 bases, with 24 bases separating them.

As for this clone: Translating this DNA gives a protein that differs at residue 15 from the TCRdb one, which belongs to a much larger clone; a read error is likely, and the protein shown is this translation. The CDR3 spells CALGELLPSPWGIRGDKLIF. CDR3 nucleotide sequence: TGTGCTCTTGGGGAACTCCTCCCGTCCCCTTGGGGGATACGCGGCGATAAACTCATCTTT. This sequence joins TRDV1 and TRDJ1, with 11 bases lining up with TRDD3. V shed 0 bases, J shed 4 bases, and the junction held 16 bases outside the gene matches. CDR3 length: 20 residues. Germline V gene data show CDR1 as TSWWSYY and CDR2 as QGS.

Ten or more counts support this clone. The protein given by TCRdb reflects a much larger clone and differs at residue 12 from this DNA's translation, likely from a read error; the protein shown is the DNA's translation. This rearrangement joins TRDV3 to TRDJ1; the D call may be TRDD2 or TRDD3 (5 bases each). The J gene is absent in TCRdb and was assigned here via DNA matching to germline. The CDR3 is 23 amino acids. CDR1 is TVYSNPD, CDR2 GDNSRS, per germline (reference sequence). V shed 0 bases and J shed 1 base, with 39 bases lying between them. This CDR3 is CAFSNPNPPHGVPLSTGTDKLIF. The CDR3 region has the DNA TGTGCCTTTAGCAATCCTAATCCTCCTCATGGAGTACCCCTCAGTACTGGCACCGATAAACTCATCTTT.

This clone occurred many times. The protein TCRdb lists belongs to a much larger clone and differs from this DNA's translation at residue 8, which points to a read error; the protein shown is made from the DNA. The V and J genes are TRDV2 and TRDJ1; 10 nucleotides match TRDD3. Looked up from germline, CDR1 is GEAIGNYY and CDR2 is EKD. CDR3 size: 17 residues. V lost 0 bases, J lost 0 bases, and 6 bases stayed unmatched. CDR3 nucleotides: TGTGCCTGTGACACCGGAGGTACTGGGGGATACACCGATAAACTCATCTTT. It yields the protein CACDTGGTGGYTDKLIF.

This clone was observed a handful of times. The V and J genes are TRDV1 and TRDJ1; TRDD3 matches at 13 bases. The J gene is absent in TCRdb and was assigned here via DNA matching to germline. V was pared by 2 bases and J by 0 bases, with 27 bases of the junction left unmatched. This CDR3 contains 25 residues. The germline V gene has CDR1 TSWWSYY and CDR2 QGS. The CDR3 bases are TGTGCTCTTGGGGAAGTCCGGGTCCTCCTTTCCTTTACTGGGGGATACGGGGAGTACACCGATAAACTCATCTTT. Translation gives CALGEVRVLLSFTGGYGEYTDKLIF.

The rearrangement joins TRDV1 to TRDJ1; TRDD3 matches 9 bases. The J gene is not listed in TCRdb, so it was assigned here from a DNA match to germline. V lost 1 base to trimming and J lost 0 bases; unmatched junction nucleotides: 27. CDR1 is TSWWSYY and CDR2 is QGS in the germline V gene. The CDR3 length is 24 residues. CDR3 loop: CALGEPVRSSSRGLGEWYTDKLIF. DNA of the CDR3: TGTGCTCTTGGGGAACCGGTTAGGAGTTCCTCCAGGGGACTGGGGGAGTGGTACACCGATAAACTCATCTTT.

As regards this clone: TCRdb records a much larger clone's protein for this DNA, with a difference at residue 14 that likely arises from a read error; the protein given is the translation of the DNA. The chain couples TRDV2 to TRDJ3, with 8 bases that match TRDD3. Since TCRdb gives no J gene, matching the DNA to germline was used here to assign it. The germline V gene has CDR1 GEAIGNYY and CDR2 EKD. This CDR3 has 17 residues. The CDR3 DNA sequence: TGTGCCTGTGACACCGGGATACGCTCCTGGGACACCCGACGGATGTTTTTC. Its protein product is CACDTGIRSWDTRRMFF.